These 11 T cell receptor beta chains originate from one sample sequenced in a study of early T cells in non-severe SARS-CoV-2 infection. TCRdb reprocessed the 5' RACE reads via MiXCR and lists one record per CDR3 protein. The sample records some 50,000 distinct CDR3 sequences, around 9% being singletons. The sequenced sample was whole blood. The receptors shown here come from an adult who was a healthcare worker with PCR-confirmed SARS-CoV-2 infection or an uninfected control (not recorded which).

This clonotype has more than one count but fewer than ten. V usage is TRBV30 and J usage is TRBJ1-6; D unresolved. The CDR3 extends over 14 amino acids. Trimming pared 3 bases from V and 10 bases from J, leaving 16 bases between. Germline CDR1 reads GTSNPN; CDR2 reads SVGIG (reference sequence). The CDR3 coding sequence is TGTGCCTGGAGCCTGGGTCCAATAGACTCACCCCTCCACTTT. It translates to CAWSLGPIDSPLHF.

V gene TRBV10-3 combines with J gene TRBJ1-4; 9 bases agree with TRBD1. V trimming: 5 bases; J trimming: 6 bases; junction bases outside the gene matches: 7. The CDR3 spans 15 residues. Germline CDR1 and CDR2: ENHRY and SYGVKD. CDR3 in amino acids: CAISPRDRVDEKLFF. The CDR3, as DNA: TGTGCCATCAGTCCCAGGGACAGGGTGGATGAAAAACTGTTTTTT.

This clonotype has a handful of counts. This sequence joins TRBV11-2 and TRBJ2-4; D is uncertain. From germline, CDR1 is SGHAT and CDR2 FQNNGV. CDR3 length: 13 amino acids. V lost 6 bases and J 8 bases, leaving 14 bases between the germline ends. In nucleotides, the CDR3 is TGTGCCAGCAGTCGATCCCCGGCGGACATTCAGTACTTC. The encoded protein is CASSRSPADIQYF.

This clonotype was found many times. At one end the junction does not follow the germline gene, possibly because of a read error. The chain combines TRBV27 with TRBJ2-1; D is undetermined. Germline V gene lookup returns CDR1 MNHEY and CDR2 SMNVEV (reference sequence). The CDR3 has 14 amino acids. The CDR3 spells CASSLWVSSNEQFF. The CDR3 bases are TGTGCCAGCAGTTTATGGGTTTCCTCCAATGAGCAGTTCTTC.

CDR3 residues: CASSGRASNYGYTF. CDR3 nucleotides: TGTGCCAGCAGTGGACGGGCGTCTAACTATGGCTACACCTTC. This rearrangement joins TRBV27 to TRBJ1-2; D remains ambiguous. Looked up from germline, CDR1 is MNHEY and CDR2 is SMNVEV (reference sequence). The CDR3 runs to 14 residues. V shed 5 bases and J shed 0 bases, with 10 bases lying between them.

This clonotype appeared a few times. The chain joins TRBV5-5 to TRBJ2-2; D possibly matches TRBD1 or TRBD2 (5 bases each). The germline CDR1 and CDR2 sequences are SGHKS and YYEKEE (reference sequence). The CDR3 spans 15 residues. V was clipped by 5 bases and J by 4 bases, with 15 bases between them. CDR3 residues: CASSRDGKRTGELFF. CDR3 DNA: TGTGCCAGCAGTAGGGACGGTAAACGCACCGGGGAGCTGTTTTTT. Looking up the rest from reference TRBV5-5 and TRBJ2-2 gives the full variable domain: DAGVTQSPTHLIKTRGQQVTLRCSPISGHKSVSWYQQVLGQGPQFIFQYYEKEERGRGNFPDRFSARQFPNYSSELNVNALLLGDSALYLCASSRDGKRTGELFFGEGSRLTVL.

This clonotype was seen more than once but under ten times. The gene calls are TRBV6-2 or TRBV6-3 and TRBJ2-7; the D gene is possibly TRBD2 (6 bases). CDR1 and CDR2 (germline): MNHEY, SVGEGT. Trimming pared 6 bases from V and 0 bases from J, leaving 15 bases between. The CDR3 consists of 15 residues. Here the CDR3 reads CASSPGARSSYEQYF. CDR3 DNA: TGTGCCAGCAGCCCGGGAGCGAGGAGCTCCTACGAGCAGTACTTC.

This clonotype has a count of ten or more. The rearrangement joins TRBV12-3 or TRBV12-4 to TRBJ2-3; D tentatively reads TRBD1 or TRBD2 (5 bases each). This CDR3 is 16 amino acids long. Trimming removed 4 bases from V and 1 base from J, with 15 bases in between. The CDR3 DNA is TGTGCCAGCAGTTCCCCCGGCCGAGGGGGCACAGATACGCAGTATTTT. Translating it yields CASSSPGRGGTDTQYF.

The V and J genes are TRBV5-1 and TRBJ2-4; 8 bases agree with TRBD1. The germline V gene has CDR1 SGHRS and CDR2 YFSETQ. This CDR3 comprises 14 residues. J lost 7 bases, V lost 4 bases, and 7 bases had no gene match. CDR3 DNA: TGCGCCAGCAGCCCGACAGGGGCGCCCAACATTCAGTACTTC. Protein: CASSPTGAPNIQYF.

The V call is TRBV6-5, the J call TRBJ1-2; maybe TRBD1 (5 bases). The germline V and J ends were trimmed by 8 bases and 6 bases, with 13 bases remaining between them. Germline assignment: CDR1 MNHEY and CDR2 SVGAGI. The CDR3 is 12 amino acids. Written as DNA, the CDR3 is TGTGCCAGCTACACAGGTGATGATGGCTACACCTTC. It translates to CASYTGDDGYTF.

The chain joins TRBV19 to TRBJ2-3; 8 bases are shared with TRBD1. Trimming removed 4 bases from V and 4 bases from J; junction bases left unmatched: 4. CDR1 is LNHDA and CDR2 is SQIVND in the germline V gene (reference sequence). CDR3 length: 14 residues. CDR3 amino acids: CASSTGQGADTQYF. DNA of the CDR3: TGTGCCAGTAGTACTGGACAGGGTGCAGATACGCAGTATTTT.